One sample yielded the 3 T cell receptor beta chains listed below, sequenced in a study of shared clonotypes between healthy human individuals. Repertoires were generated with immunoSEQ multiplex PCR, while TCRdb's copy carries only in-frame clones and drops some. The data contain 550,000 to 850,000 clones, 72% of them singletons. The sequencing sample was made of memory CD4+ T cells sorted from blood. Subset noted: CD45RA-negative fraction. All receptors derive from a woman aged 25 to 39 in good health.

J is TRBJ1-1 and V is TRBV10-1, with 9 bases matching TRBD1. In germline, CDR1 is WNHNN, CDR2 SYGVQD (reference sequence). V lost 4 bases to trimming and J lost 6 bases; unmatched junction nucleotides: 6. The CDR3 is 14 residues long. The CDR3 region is CASSVSGQGAEAFF. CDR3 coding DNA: TGCGCCAGCAGTGTATCGGGACAGGGTGCTGAAGCTTTCTTT.

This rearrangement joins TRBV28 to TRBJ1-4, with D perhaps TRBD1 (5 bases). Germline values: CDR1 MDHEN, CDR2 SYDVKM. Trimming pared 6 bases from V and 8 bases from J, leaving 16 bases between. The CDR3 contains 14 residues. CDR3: CASSIPGPGEKLFF. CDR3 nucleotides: TGTGCCAGCAGCATACCAGGGCCAGGAGAAAAACTGTTTTTT.

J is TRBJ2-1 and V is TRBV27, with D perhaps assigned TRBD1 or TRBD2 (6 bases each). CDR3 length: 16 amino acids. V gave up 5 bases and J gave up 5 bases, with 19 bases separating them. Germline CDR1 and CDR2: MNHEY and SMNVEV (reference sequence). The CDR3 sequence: CASSREGGFKNNEQFF. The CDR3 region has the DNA TGTGCCAGCAGTCGCGAAGGGGGGTTCAAAAACAATGAGCAGTTCTTC.